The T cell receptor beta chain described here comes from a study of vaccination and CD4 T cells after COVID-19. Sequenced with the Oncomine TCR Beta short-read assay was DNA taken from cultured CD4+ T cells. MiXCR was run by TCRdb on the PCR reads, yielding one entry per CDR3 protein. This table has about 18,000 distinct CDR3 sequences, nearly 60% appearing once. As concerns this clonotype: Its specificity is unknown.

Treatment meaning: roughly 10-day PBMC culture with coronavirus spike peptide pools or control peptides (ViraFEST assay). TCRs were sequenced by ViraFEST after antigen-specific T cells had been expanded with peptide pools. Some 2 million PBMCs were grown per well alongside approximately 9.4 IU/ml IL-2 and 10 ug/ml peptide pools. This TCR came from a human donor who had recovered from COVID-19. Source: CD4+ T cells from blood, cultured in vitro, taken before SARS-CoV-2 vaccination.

CDR3 protein: CATSRGVGQETQYF. The CDR3 coding sequence is TGTGCCACCAGCAGAGGGGTGGGGCAAGAGACCCAGTACTTC. The chain uses TRBV15 and TRBJ2-5; D is unclear. The CDR3 spans 14 residues. V was cut by 1 base and J by 2 bases, with 8 bases left in between. Germline CDR1 reads LNHNV; CDR2 reads YYDKDF (reference sequence). Drawing the rest from reference TRBV15 and TRBJ2-5, the complete variable domain is DAMVIQNPRYQVTQFGKPVTLSCSQTLNHNVMYWYQQKSSQAPKLLFHYYDKDFNNEADTPDNFQSRRPNTSFCFLDIRSPGLGDTAMYLCATSRGVGQETQYFGPGTRLLVL.